The 17 T cell receptor beta chains presented below share a single source sample, sequenced in a study of beta chain features in type 1 diabetes. Broader study findings: For Type 1 diabetes patients, all four CD4+ subsets carried TCRB CDR3s that were moderately but significantly shorter.

Every isolated RNA sample was fully reverse transcribed, so sequencing captured expressed TCRB transcripts. Only in-frame clones appear in the TCRdb table, and some are missing; sequencing was by immunoSEQ multiplex PCR. The data contain around 110,000 clones, approximately 16% of them seen just once; the ten biggest clones take up 2% to 3%. The antigens for these receptors are not known. Sequenced input: central memory CD4+ T cells from blood. These receptors all come from a man aged 25 to 45 with type 1 diabetes.

In this sample, this clone turned up a few times. The rearrangement uses TRBV7-8 and TRBJ1-1, with D possibly matching TRBD1 (5 bases). The germline V gene encodes CDR1 SGHVS and CDR2 FQNEAQ. The CDR3 totals 16 residues. V dropped 1 base and J dropped 0 bases, with 12 bases sitting between them. CDR3 residues: CASSLDAQGVNTEAFF. CDR3 DNA sequence: TGTGCCAGCAGCTTAGATGCGCAGGGAGTGAACACTGAAGCTTTCTTT. The full variable domain, with the rest looked up from reference TRBV7-8 and TRBJ1-1, is GAGVSQSPRYKVAKRGQDVALRCDPISGHVSLFWYQQALGQGPEFLTYFQNEAQLDKSGLPSDRFFAERPEGSVSTLKIQRTQQEDSAVYLCASSLDAQGVNTEAFFGQGTRLTVV.

A few counts support this clone. This CDR3 is also generated by other DNA sequences in the sample. The V gene is TRBV29-1, the J gene TRBJ2-1; D possibly matches TRBD1 or TRBD2 (5 bases each). Germline V lookup: CDR1 SQVTM, CDR2 ANQGSEA. The CDR3 loop spans 14 amino acids. V gave up 4 bases and J gave up 0 bases, with 10 bases separating them. The DNA for the CDR3 is TGCAGCGTTGTTGGGGGTAGCTCCTACAATGAGCAGTTCTTC. It encodes CSVVGGSSYNEQFF.

This clone was detected only a few times. The rearrangement joins TRBV7-2 to TRBJ2-1; D remains unclear. Germline CDR1 and CDR2: SGHTA and FQGNSA. Trimming cost V 5 bases and J 7 bases, with 6 bases left between them. The CDR3 runs 11 residues. The CDR3 nucleotides read TGTGCCAGCAGCCGCCTAAATGAGCAGTTCTTC. Translated: CASSRLNEQFF.

The CDR3 region is CASSNDGGPSSPLHF. CDR3 nucleotide sequence: TGTGCCAGTAGTAACGATGGAGGGCCAAGTTCACCCCTCCACTTT. This chain joins TRBV19 and TRBJ1-6; D call uncertain. Trimming shortened V by 4 bases and J by 9 bases, and 16 bases separated the two germline ends. The length of the CDR3 is 15 residues. The germline V gene encodes CDR1 LNHDA and CDR2 SQIVND (reference sequence).

About this clone: This clone may be a read error of a much larger clone one base away. This chain joins TRBV11-2 and TRBJ2-2; possibly TRBD2 for D (5 bases). The CDR3 has 14 residues. The V gene's germline CDR1 is SGHAT and CDR2 FQNNGV. Written as DNA, the CDR3 is TGTGCCAGCAGTTTGAGTCACTACACCGGGGAGCGGTTTTTT. Translating gives CASSLSHYTGERFF.

This clone appeared a few times. This chain links TRBV9 with TRBJ1-2, with D maybe TRBD1 (5 bases). Between the trimmed V and J ends, which lost 0 bases and 8 bases, there was a span of 14 bases. This CDR3 region has 14 residues. Germline V gives CDR1 SGDLS, CDR2 YYNGEE. The CDR3 DNA is TGTGCCAGCAGCGTAGATCTCCAGGGAAGAGGCTACACCTTC. It yields the protein CASSVDLQGRGYTF.

The chain couples TRBV25-1 to TRBJ2-7, with 9 bases aligning to TRBD1. This CDR3 has 12 residues. V dropped 8 bases and J dropped 5; count of bases not matched to a gene: 4. CDR1 is MGHDK, CDR2 SYGVNS, per germline. The CDR3 DNA follows: TGTGCCAGCGGGGACAGGGCGAACGAGCAGTACTTC. Residues: CASGDRANEQYF.

This clone was observed once. The chain uses TRBV19 and TRBJ2-5; D might be TRBD1 or TRBD2, each matching 5 bases. Deletions cut 3 bases from V and 5 bases from J, with 10 bases between. The CDR3 has 13 amino acids. The germline gives CDR1 LNHDA, CDR2 SQIVND (reference sequence). The CDR3 region is CASSISEGETQYF. The CDR3 region has the DNA TGTGCCAGTAGTATTTCAGAGGGGGAGACCCAGTACTTC.

This chain joins TRBV18 and TRBJ2-7; no clear D gene. V lost 5 bases and J lost 6, with 14 bases in between. CDR3 length: 13 residues. Germline-derived CDR1 and CDR2 are KGHSH and LQKENI. DNA for the CDR3: TGTGCCAGCTCAGGCAGTAAGGAAACCGAGCAGTACTTC. Amino acid sequence: CASSGSKETEQYF.

This clone has a count of ten or more. This chain links TRBV7-2 with TRBJ1-6; 7 bases are a match to TRBD1. Germline V gives CDR1 SGHTA, CDR2 FQGNSA. CDR3 length equals 15 residues. V trimming: 0 bases; J trimming: 8 bases; junction bases outside the gene matches: 4. In DNA form, the CDR3 reads TGTGCCAGCAGCTTAGCGCCAGGGGGGGATTCACCCCTCCACTTT. Translating gives CASSLAPGGDSPLHF. The full variable domain, its missing parts supplied by reference TRBV7-2 and TRBJ1-6, is GAGVSQSPSNKVTEKGKDVELRCDPISGHTALYWYRQSLGQGLEFLIYFQGNSAPDKSGLPSDRFSAERTGGSVSTLTIQRTQQEDSAVYLCASSLAPGGDSPLHFGNGTRLTVT.

V usage is TRBV30 and J usage is TRBJ2-2, with D unresolved. This CDR3 contains 12 residues. From germline, CDR1 is GTSNPN and CDR2 SVGIG (reference sequence). Deletions cut 4 bases from V and 4 bases from J, with 7 bases between. CDR3 nucleotide sequence: TGTGCCTGGAACGATCCCACCGGGGAGCTGTTTTTT. Translation gives CAWNDPTGELFF.

The chain is built from TRBV15 and TRBJ2-6, with D possibly being TRBD2 (5 bases). Trimming cost V 0 bases and J 4 bases, with 10 bases left between them. Germline assignment: CDR1 LNHNV and CDR2 YYDKDF (reference sequence). This CDR3 is built from 16 residues. The CDR3 DNA follows: TGTGCCACCAGCAGAGATTCGACTATAGGGGCCAACGTCCTGACTTTC. It translates to CATSRDSTIGANVLTF.

Only a few counts were recorded for this clone. This chain joins TRBV2 and TRBJ2-1, with no clear D. Trimming left V 5 bases short and J 3 bases short, with 14 bases between. Germline V gene lookup returns CDR1 SNHLY and CDR2 FYNNEI. The CDR3 is 15 amino acids. The CDR3 spells CASSLAGPNYNEQFF. CDR3 nucleotide sequence: TGTGCCAGCAGTCTGGCAGGTCCAAACTACAATGAGCAGTTCTTC.

The chain joins TRBV7-2 to TRBJ1-1; 11 bases fit TRBD1. J gave up 4 bases and V 5 bases, and 0 bases lay outside the gene matches. Germline V gene sequence: CDR1 SGHTA, CDR2 FQGNSA. CDR3 length: 13 amino acids. The CDR3 region has the DNA TGTGCCAGCAGCGGGACAGGGGGCACTGAAGCTTTCTTT. Amino acids: CASSGTGGTEAFF.

This clone was observed a few times. The genes are TRBV9 and TRBJ2-1; D possibly corresponds to TRBD1 (6 bases). Between the trimmed V and J ends, which lost 3 bases and 5 bases, there was a span of 12 bases. The CDR3 sequence is 14 residues long. In germline, CDR1 is SGDLS, CDR2 YYNGEE. This CDR3 is CASSADRTDNEQFF. In DNA, the CDR3 is TGTGCCAGCAGCGCAGACAGGACGGACAATGAGCAGTTCTTC.

This clone was recorded a few times. The chain is built from TRBV14 and TRBJ1-2, with no clear D. This CDR3 has 13 residues. The V gene lost 4 bases and the J gene lost 0 bases, with 6 bases spanning the gap. The germline V gene encodes CDR1 SGHDN and CDR2 FVKESK. CDR3 region: CASSLIANYGYTF. CDR3 nucleotides: TGTGCCAGCAGCCTCATTGCTAACTATGGCTACACCTTC.

The chain joins TRBV28 to TRBJ2-5, with D perhaps TRBD1 or TRBD2 (6 bases each). The V end lost 7 bases, the J end lost 5 bases, and 14 bases lay between the germline ends. Germline V gene data show CDR1 as MDHEN and CDR2 as SYDVKM. The CDR3 consists of 13 residues. The CDR3 DNA reads TGTGCCAGCACTGGGGGGCAGGGGGAGACCCAGTACTTC. Protein product: CASTGGQGETQYF. The full variable domain, its missing parts supplied by reference TRBV28 and TRBJ2-5, is DVKVTQSSRYLVKRTGEKVFLECVQDMDHENMFWYRQDPGLGLRLIYFSYDVKMKEKGDIPEGYSVSREKKERFSLILESASTNQTSMYLCASTGGQGETQYFGPGTRLLVL.